Each of the 10 T cell receptor beta chains below was sequenced from the same sample in a study of shared clonotypes between healthy human individuals. Clones were read by immunoSEQ multiplex PCR, and TCRdb kept only the in-frame ones, dropping some. This sample has roughly 510,000 clones, with 60% to 80% found just once. Sequencing was performed on PBMCs. These receptors came from a woman aged 40 to 49 in good health. Some clones in this sample may be carry-over from other donors' samples.

The chain has TRBV28 and TRBJ2-2, with TRBD2 matching 7 bases. Unmatched junction bases numbered 7, after V lost 2 bases and J lost 4 bases. Germline assignment: CDR1 MDHEN and CDR2 SYDVKM. There are 16 residues in the CDR3. Here the CDR3 reads CASSLGGRAVTGELFF. Written as DNA, the CDR3 is TGTGCCAGCAGTTTAGGGGGGAGGGCCGTCACCGGGGAGCTGTTTTTT.

The chain is built from TRBV6-6 and TRBJ2-5; possible D gene TRBD1, 6 bases. The DNA end is more similar to TRBJ2-7, so the J call may be wrong. The CDR3 covers 14 residues. CDR1 is MNHNY and CDR2 is SVGAGI in the germline V gene (reference sequence). CDR3 in amino acids: CASSAGQTGYEQYF. The CDR3 DNA reads TGTGCCAGCAGTGCCGGACAGACCGGCTACGAGCAGTACTTC.

The chain combines TRBV28 with TRBJ2-1; 8 positions match TRBD2. With V trimmed by 5 bases and J by 2 bases, 14 bases remained unmatched. Germline V CDR1 and CDR2: MDHEN, SYDVKM. The CDR3 is made up of 18 amino acids. The CDR3 loop is CASSPPGGSQLTYNEQFF. The CDR3 DNA reads as TGTGCCAGCAGTCCCCCGGGGGGGAGCCAGTTAACCTACAATGAGCAGTTCTTC. The variable domain in full, completed from reference TRBV28 and TRBJ2-1, reads DVKVTQSSRYLVKRTGEKVFLECVQDMDHENMFWYRQDPGLGLRLIYFSYDVKMKEKGDIPEGYSVSREKKERFSLILESASTNQTSMYLCASSPPGGSQLTYNEQFFGPGTRLTVL.

The sample holds a few counts of this clone. The chain employs TRBV30 and TRBJ1-1; tentative D call: TRBD1 (6 bases). The CDR3 covers 13 residues. Germline assignment: CDR1 GTSNPN and CDR2 SVGIG (reference sequence). Trimming removed 4 bases from V and 5 bases from J, with 14 bases in between. Here the CDR3 DNA reads TGTGCCTGGATGAGGAGGGGGGGGACTGAAGCTTTCTTT. This translates into CAWMRRGGTEAFF. Full variable domain (remainder filled in from reference TRBV30 and TRBJ1-1): SQTIHQWPATLVQPVGSPLSLECTVEGTSNPNLYWYRQAAGRGLQLLFYSVGIGQISSEVPQNLSASRPQDRQFILSSKKLLLSDSGFYLCAWMRRGGTEAFFGQGTRLTVV.

This chain uses TRBV6-5 with TRBJ2-7; 8 bases agree with TRBD2. V gave up 4 bases and J gave up 1 base; unmatched junction bases: 3. Germline CDR1 is MNHEY and CDR2 is SVGAGI. The length of the CDR3 is 14 residues. The CDR3 is CASSLAGLSYEQYF. For the CDR3, the DNA is TGTGCCAGCAGTTTAGCGGGATTGTCCTACGAGCAGTACTTC.

A word on this clone: With only one base between it and a far larger clone, this is likely a read error. Other DNA sequences in this sample translate to the same CDR3. The gene calls are TRBV10-2 and TRBJ2-2; no clear D gene. Germline CDR1 is WSHSY and CDR2 is SAAADI. The CDR3 has 12 residues. CDR3 residues: CASIHDTGELFF. The CDR3 region has the DNA TGCGCCAGCATTCACGACACCGGTGAGCTGTTTTTT.

A few counts support this clone. A read error may account for a junction end that differs from germline. The same CDR3 also results from other DNA sequences found in this sample. The rearrangement links TRBV10-3 to TRBJ2-1; 7 bases align to TRBD1. CDR3 length: 12 amino acids. Germline V lookup: CDR1 ENHRY, CDR2 SYGVKD. The CDR3 protein is CAISGQGNEQFF. The CDR3 coding sequence is TGTGCCATCAGTGGACAGGGCAATGAACAGTTCTTC.

The V and J genes are TRBV7-8 and TRBJ2-7; D ambiguous. CDR3 size: 13 residues. Germline V gene lookup returns CDR1 SGHVS and CDR2 FQNEAQ. Trimming took off 5 bases at V and 3 bases at J, with 11 bases between the two ends. The CDR3 is CASSLSPNYEQYF. Written as DNA, the CDR3 is TGTGCCAGCAGCCTATCTCCGAACTACGAGCAGTACTTC. The entire variable domain, with the rest obtained from reference TRBV7-8 and TRBJ2-7, is as follows: GAGVSQSPRYKVAKRGQDVALRCDPISGHVSLFWYQQALGQGPEFLTYFQNEAQLDKSGLPSDRFFAERPEGSVSTLKIQRTQQEDSAVYLCASSLSPNYEQYFGPGTRLTVT.

To note about this clone: This sequence may be a read error, since a much larger clone differs from it by one base. V is TRBV2 and J is TRBJ2-7; D remains unclear. This CDR3 contains 11 residues. Germline CDR1 SNHLY, CDR2 FYNNEI. V was pared by 5 bases and J by 3 bases, with 5 bases between. The CDR3 bases are TGTGCCAGCAGTCAAATCTACGAGCAGTACTTC. The encoded protein is CASSQIYEQYF.

This chain uses TRBV19 with TRBJ1-2, with 8 bases aligning to TRBD1. V lost 1 base to trimming and J lost 4 bases; unmatched junction nucleotides: 11. The CDR3 is 17 residues long. Germline assignment: CDR1 LNHDA and CDR2 SQIVND (reference sequence). The CDR3 spells CASSIAPGTGATYGYTF. The CDR3 DNA reads as TGTGCCAGTAGTATAGCTCCCGGGACAGGTGCTACCTATGGCTACACCTTC. Full variable domain (outside the CDR3, taken from reference TRBV19 and TRBJ1-2): DGGITQSPKYLFRKEGQNVTLSCEQNLNHDAMYWYRQDPGQGLRLIYYSQIVNDFQKGDIAEGYSVSREKKESFPLTVTSAQKNPTAFYLCASSIAPGTGATYGYTFGSGTRLTVV.